These 7 T cell receptor beta chains were sequenced from one sample in a study of beta chain features in type 1 diabetes. The isolated RNA, all of it, was reverse transcribed, so expressed TCRB transcripts were what got sequenced. This table comes from immunoSEQ multiplex PCR, and its TCRdb copy is limited to in-frame clones, with some not included. The top ten hold roughly 0.019% of the sample, which has approximately 380,000 clones, roughly 16% seen once. The specimen was naive CD4+ T cells from blood. These receptors came from a woman aged 18-29 years in good health.

V usage is TRBV5-6 and J usage is TRBJ2-3; 16 bases are shared with TRBD2. The V segment lost 2 bases and the J segment 1 base; nucleotides outside the gene matches: 4. This CDR3 contains 18 residues. CDR1 and CDR2 (germline): SGHDT, YYEEEE. The CDR3 region is CASSFPGLAGGGTDTQYF. The CDR3 bases are TGTGCCAGCAGCTTCCCGGGACTAGCGGGAGGGGGCACAGATACGCAGTATTTT.

The chain carries TRBV25-1 and TRBJ2-7; 9 nucleotides agree with TRBD1. Germline V gives CDR1 MGHDK, CDR2 SYGVNS. With 4 bases clipped from V and 6 bases from J, the junction kept 4 bases outside the gene matches. The CDR3 spans 13 residues. The CDR3 is CASSGRQGGEQYF. DNA of the CDR3: TGTGCCAGCAGTGGTCGACAGGGGGGCGAGCAGTACTTC.

This clone was seen only a few times. The chain recombines TRBV15 with TRBJ2-7, with a tentative D call TRBD2 (5 bases). Per the germline V gene, CDR1 is LNHNV and CDR2 is YYDKDF (reference sequence). V dropped 0 bases and J dropped 7 bases, with 13 bases sitting between them. The CDR3 has 14 residues. CDR3 loop: CATSRDRTTGEQYF. CDR3 sequence (DNA): TGTGCCACCAGCAGAGACAGGACGACGGGAGAGCAGTACTTC.

The CDR3 DNA follows: TGCAGTGGGGACAGGGGAGAGACCCAGTACTTC. It is translated as CSGDRGETQYF. The rearrangement joins TRBV20-1 to TRBJ2-5; 10 bases line up with TRBD1. Germline values: CDR1 DFQATT, CDR2 SNEGSKA (reference sequence). The CDR3 runs 11 residues. After removal of 7 bases from V and 4 bases from J, the junction contained 0 bases not matched to a gene.

CDR3 amino acids: CASSTWTGGFETQYF. The DNA for the CDR3 is TGTGCCAGCAGCACTTGGACAGGGGGCTTTGAGACCCAGTACTTC. The chain is built from TRBV7-9 and TRBJ2-5; TRBD1 matches at 11 bases. The CDR3 consists of 15 residues. The ends lost 5 bases at V and 5 bases at J; junction bases unmatched: 7. CDR1 and CDR2 from the germline V gene are SEHNR and FQNEAQ (reference sequence).

This clone was observed once. This rearrangement joins TRBV4-1 to TRBJ2-1; TRBD1 aligns across 7 bases. The germline gives CDR1 MGHRA, CDR2 YSYEKL. This CDR3 comprises 12 residues. Trimming removed 4 bases from V and 8 bases from J; junction bases left unmatched: 2. CDR3 DNA sequence: TGCGCCAGCAGCCGACAGGGACATGAGCAGTTCTTC. Protein: CASSRQGHEQFF.

The chain is built from TRBV7-2 and TRBJ1-4; possibly TRBD1 for D (6 bases). Trimming shortened V by 5 bases and J by 0 bases, and 13 bases separated the two germline ends. The CDR3 spans 16 residues. Germline-derived CDR1 and CDR2 are SGHTA and FQGNSA. The CDR3 protein is CASSGGQLSTNEKLFF. The DNA for the CDR3 is TGTGCCAGCAGCGGAGGACAGCTTTCAACTAATGAAAAACTGTTTTTT.